What follows describes a single T cell receptor (beta chain). These data originate in a study of Graves' ophthalmopathy and Graves' hyperthyroidism. From RNA, the CDR3 regions of TCR beta chains were amplified and sequenced. First-round RT-PCR employed HTBI primers, with a second-round multiplex PCR after it. TCRdb re-analysed the multiplex PCR reads in MiXCR, keeping a single row per CDR3 protein. The sample includes some 360,000 distinct CDR3 sequences, 15% to 20% of them seen just once. The CDR3 length is 13 residues. The trim removed 10 bases at V and 8 bases at J, leaving 11 bases unmatched. Germline V lookup: CDR1 SGHRS, CDR2 YFSETQ.

This clonotype was sampled from an adult woman with stable Graves' hyperthyroidism. J is TRBJ2-2 and V is TRBV5-1, with TRBD1 identical over 7 bases. Sequencing input: peripheral blood. The CDR3 region has the DNA TGCGCCGGAAGACAGGGTTCGTCTGGGGAGCTGTTTTTT. As protein: CAGRQGSSGELFF.